This entry is about one TCR beta chain. This CDR3 comprises 17 residues. J lost 6 bases, V lost 0 bases, and 9 bases had no gene match. Per the germline V gene, CDR1 is LNHNV and CDR2 is YYDKDF (reference sequence). This sample was taken from a study of cytomegalovirus exposure and HLA in healthy donors. PCR used 60 Vbeta primers and 13 Jbeta primers. Method: immunoSEQ multiplex PCR; TCRdb's copy keeps in-frame clones and lacks some. The table includes approximately 220,000 clones, 75% to 80% detected once. The V and J genes are TRBV15 and TRBJ1-5, with TRBD1 identical over 9 bases. Sequenced sample: PBMCs. The source of this sequence is a man between 18 and 29 years old in good health and CMV-seronegative. As DNA, the CDR3 is TGTGCCACCAGCAGAGATCTCGGGACAGGGCTAATTCAGCCCCAGCATTTT. It yields the protein CATSRDLGTGLIQPQHF.